This TCR beta chain appears in the sequencing data of a study of early T cells in non-severe SARS-CoV-2 infection listed by TCRdb under 2021. Concerning the study at large: Because TCR sequencing relied on bulk RNA taken from unsorted whole blood, pairing of alpha and beta chains was not possible. The research as a whole found: VDJdb matching was skewed toward anti-spike CD8 responses, so virus-specific expansions were likely underestimated and private and CD4 specificities were missed.

In regard to this clonotype: Its antigen remains unidentified. Within one base of it there is no much larger clone, and no base qualities were kept.

From the cysteine through the phenylalanine, the CDR3 covers 14 amino acids. Of the read, only the CDR3 DNA is kept; its 42 bases are in frame from base 1. CDR1 SQVTM and CDR2 ANQGSEA are derived from the germline V gene. Trimming costs V 4 bases and J 1 base, and their ends lie 10 bases apart. The protocol used for the library was 5' RACE. The listed sequencing device is NextSeq 500. Unique molecular identifiers were attached to individual cDNA molecules in the TCR library protocol so that sequencing error and PCR bias could be corrected. Sequencing covered both TCR alpha and beta chains, and within each sample the abundances of alpha and beta sequences were tightly co-correlated. In the source study's methods: Decombinator V4 was used to annotate the V gene, J gene and CDR3 of the TCR sequences. TCRs were defined as expanded if a significant change between any two time points was detected under a Poisson model with p below 0.0001. TCR abundances were normalised to the total number of TCRs sequenced in each sample and reported as counts per million. MAIT TCRs were defined by TRAV1-2 paired with TRAJ12, TRAJ20 or TRAJ33, and iNKT TCRs by TRAV10 paired with TRAJ18. A search of VDJdb, accessed on 1 November 2021, was run for TCRs annotated to CMV, EBV and SARS-CoV-2, with TCRs annotated for multiple antigens excluded. The public reads were quality trimmed at Q25 with fastp and then assembled into clones with MiXCR by TCRdb, keeping productive beta chains. Each entry merges the rows of one CDR3 protein and shows their most common DNA and genes. The V and J calls here are based on TCRdb, not the publication. The sample contains about 45,000 distinct CDR3 sequences, roughly 12% of them found a single time. The ten largest clones represent roughly a fifth of the sample.

The study was a case-control design nested within a healthcare worker cohort in London, UK, with weekly nasopharyngeal swab PCR tests and blood sampling. Between 23 and 31 March 2020, the week of the UK lockdown, healthcare workers were enrolled and then followed up weekly for as long as 16 weeks. The sequence joins TRBV29-1 to TRBJ2-2; no confident D gene assignment can be made. Sequenced material: whole blood. The sequence came from an adult who was a healthcare worker with PCR-confirmed SARS-CoV-2 infection or an uninfected control (not recorded which). The bases are TGCAGCGTTGCGGCCGTGGGGAACACCGGGGAGCTGTTTTTT. This gives the protein CSVAAVGNTGELFF.